Detailed here is one T cell receptor beta chain. Its cognate antigen is unknown. The data derive from a study of cytomegalovirus exposure and HLA in healthy donors. Findings and limits, study-wide: In vitro checks showed that a few CMV-associated chains really do target CMV antigens. Cytomegalovirus association was listed for about 150 TCR beta chains.

TCRdb keeps only in-frame clones here, not all; method: immunoSEQ multiplex PCR. The table has 90,000 to 110,000 clones, more than 70% seen once. The approximately 120-subject validation cohort, separate from the roughly 700-subject first cohort, included the donors. CDR1 and CDR2 (germline): SGHNT, YYREEE (reference sequence). The CDR3 consists of 13 residues. The V and J ends lost 3 bases and 4 bases respectively, with 10 bases between them. V is TRBV5-4 and J is TRBJ1-2; unclear D gene. The material sequenced was PBMCs. The origin of this receptor is a woman younger than 30 in good health and CMV-seronegative. The CDR3 region is CASSYDKIYGYTF. CDR3 DNA sequence: TGTGCCAGCAGCTACGACAAAATCTATGGCTACACCTTC.